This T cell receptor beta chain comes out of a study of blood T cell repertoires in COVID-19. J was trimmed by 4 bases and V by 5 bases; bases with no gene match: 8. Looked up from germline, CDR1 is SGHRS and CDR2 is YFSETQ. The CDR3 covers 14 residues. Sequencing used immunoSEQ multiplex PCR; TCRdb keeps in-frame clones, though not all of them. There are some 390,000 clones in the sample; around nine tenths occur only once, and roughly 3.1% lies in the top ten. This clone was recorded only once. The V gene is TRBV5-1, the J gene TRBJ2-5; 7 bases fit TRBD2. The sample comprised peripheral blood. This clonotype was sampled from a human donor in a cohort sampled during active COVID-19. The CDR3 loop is CASSPGGRTETQYF. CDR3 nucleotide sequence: TGCGCCAGCAGTCCCGGGGGGAGGACAGAGACCCAGTACTTC.